Listed below are T cell receptor beta chains from one sample, sequenced in a study of multiple sclerosis patients with progressive multifocal leukoencephalopathy. Assay: immunoSEQ multiplex PCR; the TCRdb copy retains only in-frame clones and omits some. The table shows some 28,000 clones, with approximately 89% occurring only once. Specimen: PBMCs, collected from a patient treated with natalizumab. The receptors originated from a woman aged 30 to 39 with progressive multifocal leukoencephalopathy. The CDR3 runs from the conserved cysteine through the conserved F or W. A D gene is named only where the DNA matches it firmly. The size of a clone is reported for some rows only, either as once, few or many, or as a class for expanded clones.

cdr3_nt cdr3_aa v_call d_call j_call clone_size
TGCGCCAGCAGCCAAGGGACAGGGGATTACAATGAGCAGTTCTTC CASSQGTGDYNEQFF TRBV4-3 TRBD1 TRBJ2-1 -
TGTGCCAGTAGTATACTCCATGTTGCAACTAATGAAAAACTGTTTTTT CASSILHVATNEKLFF TRBV19 - TRBJ1-4 -
TGTGCCAGCAGTGCTGAAGGGGGCGCTGGGGCCAACGTCCTGACTTTC CASSAEGGAGANVLTF TRBV6-4 TRBD1 TRBJ2-6 -
TGCGCCAGCAGCTCAACAGGGGCGATGGATACGCAGTATTTT CASSSTGAMDTQYF TRBV5-1 TRBD1 TRBJ2-3 -
TGTGCCAGCAGCTTTGACAGGATGACAAACACCATATATTTT CASSFDRMTNTIYF TRBV7-2 - TRBJ1-3 -
TGTGCCAGCAGCTTGGAGTCAGGGAGTAGGTTTTTCTTT CASSLESGSRFFF TRBV5-5 - TRBJ1-1 once
TGTGCCAGCAGTACCCGAGCGCGGACGGAGGACTGGAGCTCCCTCGGTACGCAGTATTTT CASSTRARTEDWSSLGTQYF TRBV28 - TRBJ2-3 -
TGTGCCAGCAGTGATTGGGTTAACACCGGGGAGCTGTTTTTT CASSDWVNTGELFF TRBV2 - TRBJ2-2 few
TGTGCCAGCAGCCCCGGACTGGGAGGGACCCAGTACTTC CASSPGLGGTQYF TRBV7-2 - TRBJ2-5 -
TGTGCCTCCGAAAATCCTAGCACAGATACGCAGTATTTT CASENPSTDTQYF TRBV6-1 - TRBJ2-3 -
TGTGCCAGCAGGCTGTCCATCAACTATGGCTACACCTTC CASRLSINYGYTF TRBV6-1 - TRBJ1-2 -
TGCGCCAGCAGCCAGGGGCACACTGAAGCTTTCTTT CASSQGHTEAFF TRBV5-1 - TRBJ1-1 -
TGTGCCAGCAGCCAAGTTCCCGCAACGAACACCGGGGAGCTGTTTTTT CASSQVPATNTGELFF TRBV4-2 - TRBJ2-2 -
TGTGCCTGGAGTAAGGGCGCTAGCGAATGGAATGAGCAGTTCTTC CAWSKGASEWNEQFF TRBV30 - TRBJ2-1 -
TGTGCCACCAGCAGTCGTCGCTACAATGAGCAGTTCTTC CATSSRRYNEQFF TRBV15 - TRBJ2-1 -
TGTGCCAGCAGTGAGTACGGCAGCTCCTACAATGAGCAGTTCTTC CASSEYGSSYNEQFF TRBV2 - TRBJ2-1 -
TGTGCCAGTAGTATGCGACAGGGGGCTTTGGGCAATCAGCCCCAGCATTTT CASSMRQGALGNQPQHF TRBV19 TRBD1 TRBJ1-5 -
TGTGCCAGCAGCCCCCTGGACAGGACGAACACCGGGGAGCTGTTTTTT CASSPLDRTNTGELFF TRBV7-2 TRBD1 TRBJ2-2 -
TGTGCCAGTAGTAGGGACCGCAGGGGATGGACTGAAGCTTTCTTT CASSRDRRGWTEAFF TRBV19 - TRBJ1-1 -
TGCGCCAGCAGTACCCCTACCGGGGAGCTGTTTTTT CASSTPTGELFF TRBV10-2 - TRBJ2-2 -
TGTGCCAGCAGCTTGGCCCCGGAACTAGCGGGAGGCCCTGACAATGAGCAGTTCTTC CASSLAPELAGGPDNEQFF TRBV5-4 TRBD2 TRBJ2-1 -
TGTGCCAGCAGCTTAGGTGCAGGGTCTAGCACAGATACGCAGTATTTT CASSLGAGSSTDTQYF TRBV7-6 - TRBJ2-3 -
TGTGCCACCAGCAGAGACCCGGGACAGGGTTACGAGCAGTACTTC CATSRDPGQGYEQYF TRBV15 TRBD1 TRBJ2-7 -
TGTGCCAGCAGCTCGACCCGAGACAGGGGGCCTGATGGCTACACCTTC CASSSTRDRGPDGYTF TRBV11-1 TRBD1 TRBJ1-2 -
TGTGCCAGCAGCCAAGATGAGAGGAATTACGAGCAGTACTTC CASSQDERNYEQYF TRBV4-2 - TRBJ2-7 -
TGTGCCACCAGGGGGCAGGGTTCCGATGGCTACACCTTC CATRGQGSDGYTF TRBV15 - TRBJ1-2 -
TGTGCCAGCAGCTTAGAGGGGGTAAGGGAGCCCCAGCATTTT CASSLEGVREPQHF TRBV11-2 - TRBJ1-5 -
TGTGCCAGCAATACAGGGGACACTGAAGCTTTCTTT CASNTGDTEAFF TRBV6-6 TRBD1 TRBJ1-1 -
TGCGCCAGCAGTTACGGGACTAGCGGCAGCACAGATACGCAGTATTTT CASSYGTSGSTDTQYF TRBV4-1 TRBD2 TRBJ2-3 -
TGTGCCAGCAGTGAGAAAGGGGGGGGCGGGGAGCTGTTTTTT CASSEKGGGGELFF TRBV2 - TRBJ2-2 -
TGCAGCGTCGATTCCCCGGGACAGAATGAGCAGTTCTTC CSVDSPGQNEQFF TRBV29-1 TRBD1 TRBJ2-1 -
TGTGCCAGCCGCGTCGATAGCGGGGGGGCCTATCGTGGGGCCAACGTCCTGACTTTC CASRVDSGGAYRGANVLTF TRBV7-9 TRBD2 TRBJ2-6 -
TGTGCCAGCAGCGAGGGACTAGCGGGAGTACCCAACCAAGAGACCCAGTACTTC CASSEGLAGVPNQETQYF TRBV9 TRBD2 TRBJ2-5 -
TGTGCCTGGAAGAAGCCTAGAACAGACAGGACGTCCACTGAAGCTTTCTTT CAWKKPRTDRTSTEAFF TRBV30 - TRBJ1-1 -
TGTGCCAGCAGTATACGACAGGGTAAGACTGAAGCTTTCTTT CASSIRQGKTEAFF TRBV27 TRBD1 TRBJ1-1 -